Given below is one TCR beta chain in context. One junction end does not reproduce the germline sequence, and a read error may be involved. Assay used: immunoSEQ multiplex PCR; TCRdb lists only in-frame clones, some missing. The sample has fewer than 200,000 clones, less than 85% seen once. Participant reports of clinical history set cohort assignment. Recovered status applied to Cohort 3 donors who had two consecutive negative PCRs. It also applied to those with clearance or with symptom resolution. The record originates from a study of blood T cell repertoires in COVID-19. Background on the study: The origin of the acute and convalescent COVID-19 samples was the United States, Italy and Spain.

The germline V gene encodes CDR1 SNHLY and CDR2 FYNNEI. The CDR3 spans 12 residues. This chain uses TRBV2 with TRBJ1-1; D not certain. The clonotype comes from a man in his 60s who had recovered from COVID-19. Sequencing was carried out using PBMCs or T cells enriched from blood (not recorded which). CDR3 sequence: CASREDRAEAFF. CDR3 nucleotide sequence: TGTGCCAGCAGGGAAGATCGCGCTGAAGCTTTCTTT.